Sequencing of this TCR beta chain was carried out in a study of T cell responses to AZD1222 COVID-19 vaccine. Germline V gene data show CDR1 as MDHEN and CDR2 as SYDVKM. V lost 10 bases and J lost 4; bases outside the gene matches: 11. The CDR3 consists of 14 residues. TCRdb's table, derived via immunoSEQ multiplex PCR, lists solely in-frame clones and lacks some. The sample consists of approximately 140,000 clones, about 90% of them appearing once. Findings and limits, study-wide: Epitopes outside B.1.351 and B.1.1.7 mutated regions reportedly drew nearly half of spike TCRs.

This clone occurred once. Its specificity is not known. The sequencing used peripheral blood, collected 28 days after the second AZD1222 dose. The chain has TRBV28 and TRBJ1-1; 8 positions match TRBD1. The source of this sequence is an adult who received the AZD1222 COVID-19 vaccine. CDR3: CANKGSGGSTEAFF. The DNA of the CDR3 is TGTGCCAACAAGGGCTCAGGGGGCAGCACTGAAGCTTTCTTT.